This passage covers 18 T cell receptor beta chains from one sample sequenced in a study of OX40 agonist ivuxolimab in advanced cancers. TCRdb's copy holds only in-frame clones and misses some; the assay was immunoSEQ multiplex PCR. The sample includes nearly 70,000 clones, about nine tenths of them seen just once. The specimen comprised CD4+ or CD8+ T cells sorted from blood, sampled in a trial of the OX40 agonist ivuxolimab. Every receptor here comes from an adult with an advanced solid tumor such as melanoma, head and neck, liver or kidney cancer.

The genes are TRBV5-4 and TRBJ2-2; possibly TRBD1 for D (7 bases). CDR1 and CDR2 (germline): SGHNT, YYREEE (reference sequence). The CDR3 consists of 16 residues. V was shortened by 9 bases and J by 4 bases, with 22 bases between the two germline ends. CDR3 protein: CATSSVQGTGTGELFF. CDR3 bases: TGTGCCACCAGTAGCGTACAGGGGACTGGCACCGGGGAGCTGTTTTTT.

V is TRBV29-1 and J is TRBJ1-2; the D gene is possibly TRBD1 (6 bases). Germline values: CDR1 SQVTM, CDR2 ANQGSEA. The CDR3 is 13 amino acids. Trimming took off 5 bases at V and 2 bases at J, with 12 bases between the two ends. CDR3 nucleotides: TGCAGCGTTTTGGGGGGGGCGAACTATGGCTACACCTTC. The encoded protein is CSVLGGANYGYTF.

This clone showed up just a few times. The chain employs TRBV28 and TRBJ1-5; no reliable D call. Between the trimmed V and J ends, which lost 7 bases and 3 bases, there was a span of 10 bases. The CDR3 has 13 amino acids. Germline CDR1 reads MDHEN; CDR2 reads SYDVKM. CDR3 loop: CASTVDPNQPQHF. The CDR3 DNA is TGTGCCAGCACCGTAGATCCCAATCAGCCCCAGCATTTT.

In its sample, this clone was seen once. The chain uses TRBV5-8 and TRBJ2-4, with D perhaps matching TRBD2 (6 bases). The CDR3 spans 15 residues. V was clipped by 10 bases and J by 5 bases, with 22 bases between them. Germline CDR1 SGHTS, CDR2 YDEGEE. CDR3: CAFGGMGSRQNIQYF. In DNA form, the CDR3 reads TGTGCCTTTGGGGGGATGGGGTCGAGGCAAAACATTCAGTACTTC.

The V and J genes are TRBV11-3 and TRBJ2-7; perhaps TRBD2 as D (5 bases). Trimming pared 5 bases from V and 7 bases from J, leaving 12 bases between. Per germline, CDR1 SGHNT and CDR2 YENEEA. CDR3 length: 12 residues. CDR3 amino acids: CASSPSGWEQYF. The CDR3 DNA reads TGTGCCAGCAGCCCAAGCGGATGGGAGCAGTACTTC.

The CDR3 spells CASSRGGKETQYF. CDR3 sequence (DNA): TGTGCCAGCAGCCGAGGGGGCAAGGAGACCCAGTACTTC. This chain joins TRBV7-2 and TRBJ2-5, with 7 bases lining up with TRBD1. Per the germline V gene, CDR1 is SGHTA and CDR2 is FQGNSA. With 5 bases clipped from V and 5 bases from J, the junction kept 5 bases outside the gene matches. The CDR3 runs 13 residues. Drawing the rest from reference TRBV7-2 and TRBJ2-5, the complete variable domain is GAGVSQSPSNKVTEKGKDVELRCDPISGHTALYWYRQSLGQGLEFLIYFQGNSAPDKSGLPSDRFSAERTGGSVSTLTIQRTQQEDSAVYLCASSRGGKETQYFGPGTRLLVL.

This clone was observed a handful of times. V usage is TRBV2 and J usage is TRBJ2-5; D might be TRBD2 (7 bases). The V end lost 11 bases, the J end lost 5 bases, and 21 bases lay between the germline ends. Germline V lookup: CDR1 SNHLY, CDR2 FYNNEI. The CDR3 loop spans 14 amino acids. CDR3 DNA: TGTGCCTGCGGAAAGGGGGGGGCAGGCGAGACCCAGTACTTC. It specifies CACGKGGAGETQYF.

In DNA form, the CDR3 reads TGTGCCAGCAGCTTAAGGGTTGGGGGGAACACCGGGGAGCTGTTTTTT. It yields the protein CASSLRVGGNTGELFF. V gene TRBV7-6 combines with J gene TRBJ2-2; D is tentatively TRBD1 or TRBD2 (5 bases each). Germline V lookup: CDR1 SGHVS, CDR2 FNYEAQ. V was shortened by 2 bases and J by 1 base, with 11 bases between the two germline ends. CDR3 size: 16 residues.

This clone was picked up a small number of times. The rearrangement links TRBV4-2 to TRBJ1-2, with D possibly TRBD1 on 5 matching bases. This CDR3 is built from 14 residues. Trimming removed 1 base at V and 5 bases at J, with 11 bases between. Germline V gene data show CDR1 as LGHNA and CDR2 as YNFKEQ. CDR3 sequence: CASSQVTEGYGYTF. The CDR3 DNA reads TGTGCCAGCAGCCAAGTTACTGAGGGGTATGGCTACACCTTC.

This chain uses TRBV28 with TRBJ2-7, with TRBD2 matching over 16 bases. This CDR3 region has 18 residues. The germline V gene has CDR1 MDHEN and CDR2 SYDVKM. After removal of 5 bases from V and 2 bases from J, the junction contained 9 bases not matched to a gene. CDR3 in amino acids: CASSTPGLAGGVAYEQYF. CDR3 bases: TGTGCCAGCAGTACTCCGGGACTAGCGGGGGGGGTCGCCTACGAGCAGTACTTC.

J is TRBJ1-3 and V is TRBV6-5; tentative D call: TRBD1 (5 bases). The CDR3 runs 16 residues. The V gene lost 2 bases and the J gene lost 0 bases, with 11 bases spanning the gap. Germline CDR1 reads MNHEY; CDR2 reads SVGAGI. CDR3 protein: CASSYRGLASGNTIYF. CDR3 bases: TGTGCCAGCAGTTACAGGGGTCTAGCCTCTGGAAACACCATATATTTT.

This clone was detected a few times. The chain employs TRBV7-8 and TRBJ1-5; a possible D gene is TRBD1 (6 bases). This CDR3 has 14 amino acids. Germline V gives CDR1 SGHVS, CDR2 FQNEAQ. The V and J ends lost 3 bases and 6 bases respectively, with 12 bases between them. The CDR3 loop reads CASSLVGGSQPQHF. The CDR3 region has the DNA TGTGCCAGCAGCTTGGTGGGGGGCAGTCAGCCCCAGCATTTT.

This rearrangement joins TRBV5-1 to TRBJ1-6; TRBD1 is a possible D gene (5 bases). Germline CDR1 and CDR2: SGHRS and YFSETQ. The CDR3 extends over 12 amino acids. V was trimmed by 5 bases and J by 8 bases, leaving 8 bases between them. In DNA form, the CDR3 reads TGCGCCAGCAGAGTGGGGGATTCACCCCTCCACTTT. Residues: CASRVGDSPLHF.

Regarding this clone: The sample contains more than one DNA sequence encoding this CDR3. V is TRBV5-4 and J is TRBJ1-3, with D maybe TRBD1 (6 bases). The CDR3 covers 15 residues. Trimming shortened V by 4 bases and J by 0 bases, and 11 bases separated the two germline ends. Germline V lookup: CDR1 SGHNT, CDR2 YYREEE (reference sequence). In DNA form, the CDR3 reads TGTGCCAGCAGCCCTGGACAGTTCTCTGGAAACACCATATATTTT. It is translated as CASSPGQFSGNTIYF. Filled out from reference TRBV5-4 and TRBJ1-3, the complete variable domain reads ETGVTQSPTHLIKTRGQQVTLRCSSQSGHNTVSWYQQALGQGPQFIFQYYREEENGRGNFPPRFSGLQFPNYSSELNVNALELDDSALYLCASSPGQFSGNTIYFGEGSWLTVV.

The chain combines TRBV5-1 with TRBJ2-3; no clear D gene. The ends were cut back, 0 bases at V and 4 bases at J, with 9 bases in the middle. The CDR3 totals 14 residues. Germline values: CDR1 SGHRS, CDR2 YFSETQ. The CDR3 DNA is TGCGCCAGCAGCTTGGGGGGTCCGCCAGATACGCAGTATTTT. The encoded protein is CASSLGGPPDTQYF.

This clone was seen just once. The CDR3 DNA reads as TGTGCCAGCCAGGGGGTCTTTGAGCAGTTCTTC. Amino acid sequence: CASQGVFEQFF. This rearrangement joins TRBV28 to TRBJ2-1; 7 bases agree with TRBD1. CDR1 and CDR2 (germline): MDHEN, SYDVKM. V shed 8 bases and J 9 bases; nucleotides not matched to a gene: 4. The CDR3 length is 11 residues.

The rearrangement uses TRBV11-2 and TRBJ1-2; no clear D gene. Looked up from germline, CDR1 is SGHAT and CDR2 is FQNNGV. The CDR3 runs 12 residues. V was trimmed by 6 bases and J by 4 bases, leaving 9 bases between them. The CDR3: CASSGRIYGYTF. The CDR3 nucleotides read TGTGCCAGCAGTGGACGGATCTATGGCTACACCTTC.

This sequence joins TRBV6-5 and TRBJ1-2; 7 bases line up with TRBD1. This CDR3 has 15 amino acids. The V segment lost 6 bases and the J segment 4 bases; nucleotides outside the gene matches: 11. Germline values: CDR1 MNHEY, CDR2 SVGAGI. The CDR3 loop reads CASRTGYGDGYGYTF. Here the CDR3 DNA reads TGTGCCAGCAGGACAGGGTATGGGGACGGCTATGGCTACACCTTC.